The source of this TCR beta chain is a study of regulatory T cells in long-lasting Graves disease (dated by TCRdb to the early 2020s). Background on the whole study: Newly diagnosed Graves' disease patients had taken antithyroid drugs for less than 3 months. A total of roughly 35 samples were covered by TCR sequencing, comprising approximately 13 persistent and about 20 newly diagnosed Graves' disease patients. This study used TCR sequencing and RNA sequencing of peripheral blood to compare persistent Graves' disease patients against newly diagnosed Graves' disease patients. The study took place in China and was registered as a clinical trial. Study-wide conclusions, independent of this receptor: The study examined only peripheral blood because the primary lesion, thyroid tissue, could not be accessed. Compared with newly diagnosed patients, patients with persistent Graves' disease had lower TCR Shannon entropy and fewer highly expanded clones, which suggests clonal expansion. Sequencing and analysis were restricted to the TCR beta chain. A larger number of public clonotypes was shared among persistent patients (fewer than 3,000) than among newly diagnosed patients (roughly 930). Preferential use of TRBV28, TRBJ1-2 and TRBJ2-5 was observed in persistent disease, whereas TRBV20-1 and TRBJ2-1 were favored in newly diagnosed disease. The authors noted that the small sample size was a limitation that may lower accuracy.

What this sample's time point label stands for: newly diagnosed GD, antithyroid drugs for less than 3 months. For both TCR sequencing and RNA sequencing, RNA was extracted from PBMCs using TRIzol. The diagnosis of Graves' disease was made according to American Thyroid Association guidelines. The patients came from an endocrinology department in Xi'an, China. From each patient, around 8.3 milliliters of peripheral blood was collected into an EDTA anticoagulant tube. Ficoll Paque Plus density gradient separation was used to isolate PBMCs, and no additional T cell sorting was done. An Agilent 2100 Bioanalyzer and agarose gel were used to assess RNA quality, and a NanoDrop 2000 was used to measure RNA concentration. Libraries were prepared through multiplex PCR. Sequencing was performed on an Illumina HiSeq 4000. iRepertoire HTBI primers and Arm-PCR amplification of CDR3 regions were used to construct TCR beta libraries. Before sequencing, the PCR products went through gel purification. As for how the authors treated the data: Across samples, 62 TRBV and 13 to 15 TRBJ segments were identified and used for gene usage analysis of CDR3 amino acid clonotypes. COPE and FqMerger were used to merge the filtered high-quality paired reads into contigs. BLAST was used to align contigs to the IMGT TRBV, TRBD and TRBJ reference genes, and CDR3 was defined following IMGT. Highly expanded clones were defined as clonotypes with a frequency above 0.1%. Shannon entropy served as the measure of repertoire diversity, while the Gini coefficient captured V-J evenness. Clonotypes shared by more than one individual were considered public. The public reads were quality trimmed at Q25 with fastp and then assembled into clones with MiXCR by TCRdb, keeping productive beta chains. Each CDR3 protein appears once, grouped with its most common genes and DNA. TCRdb's processing, not the authors', yielded these V and J calls. For this sample the table gives around 500,000 distinct CDR3 sequences, of which around 12% were detected only once. The ten largest make up almost 9% of the sample.

The CDR1 and CDR2 encoded by the germline V gene are SGHTA and FQGNSA. The CDR3 covers 15 residues, taking in both the cysteine and the phenylalanine. The only DNA kept is the CDR3, 45 bases in frame from the first base. V and J are trimmed by 5 bases and 2 bases, and the gene matches miss 6 bases of the junction. This clonotype has a count of ten or more. No antigen is known for it. No qualities accompany the bases; no much larger clone lies one base away. These data also featured in a second study, about T cells in Graves' hyperthyroidism and ophthalmopathy. Per the second study: Stable Graves' hyperthyroidism was defined as no progression to ophthalmopathy during 18 months of follow-up. The hyperthyroidism patients were between 18 and 65 years old and newly diagnosed, with a disease duration of less than 2 months. Any patient with an uncontrolled infection, another autoimmune disease, pregnancy or lactation was excluded. Diagnoses relied on clinical symptoms, serum thyroxine and TRAb, thyroid ultrasound and orbital computed tomography. The TCR CDR3 was subjected to a first round of RT-PCR using the HTBI primer set and the Qiagen OneStep RT-PCR kit. Most expanded thyroid clonotypes (frequency above 0.001) were also detected in blood, suggesting blood repertoires may reflect thyroid immune responses. A 13 V-J signature model separated ophthalmopathy from stable hyperthyroidism, with roughly 88% sensitivity and 81.08% specificity in cross-validation and 80%/75% in testing. In validation, the model predicted progression to ophthalmopathy a median of about 6.5 months before onset, with about 71% sensitivity and just under 75% specificity. To identify TCR V-J signatures that set the groups apart, the researchers used a discovery cohort of 95 to 100 patients, made up of around 40 with Graves' ophthalmopathy and about 59 with stable Graves' hyperthyroidism. Whether ophthalmopathy could be predicted prospectively was tested in an independent validation cohort made up of 18 to 20 hyperthyroidism patients plus 17 patients who later progressed to ophthalmopathy. The 95 to 100 discovery patients were divided at random into training and test sets in a 7:3 ratio. The study also compared thyroid tissue and blood T-cell repertoires from five or six Graves' hyperthyroidism patients. Following sampling, methimazole starting at 30 mg daily was given to hyperthyroidism patients, and high-dose intravenous methylprednisolone was given to ophthalmopathy patients. The libraries were constructed in a second round of multiplex PCR and then size-selected and purified. Sequencing of the libraries was done on an Illumina HiSeq2000 using paired-end 100 bp reads. SOAPnuke was used to process the raw data, with reads discarded if the reads contained adapters or uncalled bases, had a mean Phred below 15, or lacked an exact constant-primer or identifier match. COPE v1.2.5 was used to merge high-quality paired reads, and clonotypes were defined as unique nucleotide sequences. MiTCR v1.1 was used to align the clonotypes against IMGT TRBV, TRBD and TRBJ reference segments. Only V-J combinations with frequency above 0.0001, covering about 99% of repertoires, were analysed. A TCS score was defined as the ratio between F50 (clonal expansion) and ExV (chaos), using BLOSUM62-based TCRdist between CDR3 peptides within each V-J. Welch's t-statistics and random forest reduced just over 500 V-J features to 13, which were used in a naive Bayes classifier (R e1071). Sample size was not statistically predetermined, and investigators were not blinded to group allocation. The paper reports TCR Vbeta CDR3 sequencing of over 120 peripheral blood samples: over 40 ophthalmopathy, under 85 hyperthyroidism and approximately 17 progressor patients.

The sample here was peripheral blood mononuclear cells (PBMCs), taken at new diagnosis, from a patient treated with antithyroid drugs. Recombination joined TRBV7-2 with TRBJ2-7, and 10 junctional nucleotides match TRBD2. The clonotype originates from a woman in her twenties or thirties with Graves disease. Donor details come from another sample of the same person, matched by shared clones. The sequenced DNA is TGTGCCAGCAGCCGATCTAGCGGGGGAACCTACGAGCAGTACTTC. The encoded protein is CASSRSSGGTYEQYF.